The clone carrying this T cell receptor beta chain has only a few counts. Clones were read by immunoSEQ multiplex PCR, and TCRdb kept only the in-frame ones, dropping some. Of 50,000 to 65,000 clones listed, approximately 80% were seen once; the top ten hold roughly a fifth. Time point given: baseline, week 1 (first vaccination visit). Noted treatment: pre-vaccination baseline after standard-of-care therapy. In every donor, the tumor was a new WHO grade 3 or 4 IDH1-mutant, ATRX-lost astrocytoma. The CDR3 consists of 17 residues. V gave up 5 bases and J gave up 1 base; unmatched junction bases: 8. The germline CDR1 and CDR2 sequences are SGHAT and FQNNGV. This record belongs to a study of a mutant IDH1 vaccine in newly diagnosed glioma. On the study more broadly: Beforehand, treatment had been radiotherapy, temozolomide, or both; the majority received both.

This sample comprised PBMCs, obtained from a glioma patient treated with radiotherapy, temozolomide or both. The TCR comes from a man between 18 and 29 years old with glioma. The J gene is TRBJ1-5, the V gene TRBV11-2, with 10 bases that match TRBD1. CDR3 region: CASSEGQGIGSNQPQHF. The CDR3 DNA reads TGTGCCAGCAGCGAGGGACAGGGGATAGGAAGCAATCAGCCCCAGCATTTT. Variable domain in full (rest from reference TRBV11-2 and TRBJ1-5): EAGVAQSPRYKIIEKRQSVAFWCNPISGHATLYWYQQILGQGPKLLIQFQNNGVVDDSQLPKDRFSAERLKGVDSTLKIQPAKLEDSAVYLCASSEGQGIGSNQPQHFGDGTRLSIL.